The sequence of this TCR beta chain was determined in a study of blood T cell repertoires in COVID-19 (dated by TCRdb to 2020 to 2021). In terms of the full investigation: Samples covering the acute and convalescent phases of COVID-19 were provided by collaborators in the United States, Italy and Spain. The prospective study material was composed of cDNA or gDNA derived from T cells, B-cell-depleted T cells, or PBMCs. The dataset comprised deeply sampled blood TCRbeta repertoires from subjects exposed to, actively infected with, or recovered from COVID-19. A freely available public database, intended as a resource for researchers studying the immune response to SARS-CoV-2, is where the repertoires were released. The samples were drawn from the first 160 participants of the ongoing ImmuneRACE study and from 950 to 1,500 subjects provided by 6 global collaborators. Sample metadata almost always included a de-identified subject ID, COVID-19 status, age in years and sex. Where available, HLA class I and class II types were taken from metadata supplied by the sample provider and were not determined by assay-based typing.

With regard to this clone: The specificity of this receptor is unknown. Per-base quality was not reported, and no clone a single base away is much larger than it.

Whole blood was collected in K2EDTA tubes by collaborating institutions according to the institutions' own protocols. Collaborator samples were shipped for TCRbeta analysis as frozen whole blood, isolated PBMCs, or DNA extracted from either sample type. Study-wide findings and limitations: The amount of clinical and demographic metadata varied by source and participant and was provided uncurated.

The immunoSEQ Assay, a bias-controlled multiplex PCR, was used to amplify TCRbeta CDR3 regions from genomic DNA. The original pipeline was this. Within the assay, amplification of reference gene primers was used to estimate how many nucleated cells each sample contained. To quantify the absolute abundance of each unique TCRbeta CDR3 rearrangement, sequence reads were collapsed and filtered. For each sample, productive Simpson clonality was calculated by taking the square root of Simpson's diversity index across productive rearrangements. The source is immuneACCESS, and TCRdb retained only in-frame sequences with V and J called. Part of the clones is not carried over; for the studies checked, unresolved V genes explain less than half of this, and the remainder is unexplained. V, J and clone size reflect that table, while D and trimming were determined from the DNA. Recorded for this sample are about 90,000 clones; roughly 72% of them occurred a single time. 7% of the sample is taken by the ten largest.

The origin of this receptor is a man between 70 and 80 years old with acute or convalescent COVID-19. The sequencing sample was made of peripheral blood.

The nucleotide sequence reads as follows: TGTGCCAGCAGTTGGGACAGGAATTATGGCTACACCTTC. Its amino acids are CASSWDRNYGYTF. The sequence is built from TRBV28 and TRBJ1-2; 8 central nucleotides agree with TRBD1. From the cysteine through the phenylalanine, the CDR3 covers 13 amino acids. Only CDR3 DNA remains: 39 bases, in frame from the first base. The V end gives up 4 bases and the J end 5 bases, leaving 3 bases in the junction not matched to a gene. The germline V gene gives CDR1 as MDHEN and CDR2 as SYDVKM.